This TCR beta chain derives from a study of blood T cell repertoires in COVID-19. Study summary: COVID-19 samples from acute and convalescent phases originated in the United States, Italy and Spain.

Repertoires were generated with immunoSEQ multiplex PCR, while TCRdb's copy carries only in-frame clones and drops some. The profile covers some 250,000 clones, with roughly 79% appearing a single time and over 14% taken by the ten largest. The participants were between 18 and 89 years old and came from roughly 24 US areas. Participant reports of clinical history set cohort assignment. Recovered participants had two consecutive negative NP/OP PCR tests, healthcare professional clearance, or symptom resolution. J lost 5 bases, V lost 5 bases, and 14 bases had no gene match. The CDR3 runs 17 residues. Germline values: CDR1 SNHLY, CDR2 FYNNEI.

The sample taken for sequencing was PBMCs or T cells enriched from blood (not recorded which). This TCR came from a man aged 35-49 years who had recovered from COVID-19. The V call is TRBV2, the J call TRBJ1-4; 7 nucleotides align to TRBD1. In DNA form, the CDR3 reads TGTGCCAGCAGTTCGACAGGGCGGAGGATTAGGAATGAAAAACTGTTTTTT. Translated: CASSSTGRRIRNEKLFF.